This T cell receptor (beta chain) was sequenced for a study of T-cell reconstitution after alpha-beta-depleted transplantation in children. Study observations and caveats: From surviving recipient T cells and thymic progenitors came the high day-60 TCRbeta diversity observed in some patients.

The TCRbeta library was prepared with unique molecular identifiers. TCRdb reanalysed the PCR reads using MiXCR and keeps one entry per CDR3 protein. The sample gives about 440,000 distinct CDR3 sequences, roughly 44% of which show up once; 27% is in the top ten. Trimming pared 3 bases from V and 4 bases from J, leaving 22 bases between. Germline V gene lookup returns CDR1 DFQATT and CDR2 SNEGSKA (reference sequence). This CDR3 comprises 16 residues. Remarks on this clonotype: Its antigen remains unknown.

V usage is TRBV20-1 and J usage is TRBJ2-7, with a tentative D call TRBD2 (7 bases). Sequences were derived from PBMCs, sampled before TCRalphabeta/CD19-depleted stem cell transplant. This receptor was obtained from a girl aged 2 to 9 with aplastic anemia, due to receive a stem cell transplant. The CDR3: CSARGGGTPTGYEQYF. DNA of the CDR3: TGCAGTGCTAGGGGGGGGGGGACACCCACCGGGTACGAGCAGTACTTC.